This entry lists 15 T cell receptor beta chains sequenced from one sample in a study of cytomegalovirus exposure and HLA in healthy donors (dated by TCRdb to 2015 to 2018). Library creation used the immunoSEQ multiplex PCR assay. For the multiplex PCR, a mixture combining 60 forward primers for TCR Vbeta segments and 13 reverse primers for TCR Jbeta segments was used. Here the immuneACCESS table is served through TCRdb, limited to in-frame sequences with V and J called. Missing clones are a known gap in these copies; in checked studies unresolved V genes cover under half, and the rest lacks a known reason. The sample's table covers tens of thousands of clones. Clones ranked in the top ten supply roughly 1.3% of the sample. Sequencing used PBMCs. These receptors were taken from a man under 40 in good health and CMV-seronegative.

The chain is built from TRBV18 and TRBJ2-5; a weak D match, TRBD1 (6 bases). Germline V gene data show CDR1 as KGHSH and CDR2 as LQKENI. This CDR3 region has 15 residues. Trimming removed 6 bases from V and 5 bases from J, with 19 bases in between. The CDR3 DNA sequence: TGTGCCAGCTCTTCTTCCCCAGGGGCGTGGGAGACCCAGTACTTC. This translates into CASSSSPGAWETQYF. Full variable domain (rest looked up from reference TRBV18 and TRBJ2-5): NAGVMQNPRHLVRRRGQEARLRCSPMKGHSHVYWYRQLPEEGLKFMVYLQKENIIDESGMPKERFSAEFPKEGPSILRIQQVVRGDSAAYFCASSSSPGAWETQYFGPGTRLLVL.

The chain recombines TRBV6-5 with TRBJ1-6; D unclear. V dropped 2 bases and J dropped 4 bases, with 6 bases sitting between them. This CDR3 is 14 amino acids long. The V gene's germline CDR1 is MNHEY and CDR2 SVGAGI. The CDR3 sequence: CASSYSLYNSPLHF. Here the CDR3 DNA reads TGTGCCAGCAGTTACAGCCTTTATAATTCACCCCTCCACTTT.

The chain carries TRBV7-2 and TRBJ2-7; 7 nucleotides align to TRBD2. Losses at the gene ends were 0 bases for V and 4 bases for J; bases not matched to a gene: 18. Looked up from germline, CDR1 is SGHTA and CDR2 is FQGNSA. This CDR3 comprises 19 residues. In DNA form, the CDR3 reads TGTGCCAGCAGCTTAGCAGGGACTATAACCCAGCGGACCTTTTACGAGCAGTACTTC. Translated: CASSLAGTITQRTFYEQYF.

The chain combines TRBV29-1 with TRBJ2-5; 12 nucleotides match TRBD2. The CDR3 is 19 amino acids. V shed 0 bases and J 5 bases; nucleotides not matched to a gene: 16. Germline V gene sequence: CDR1 SQVTM, CDR2 ANQGSEA. CDR3 sequence reads: CSVEDLQGLAGGPGETQYF. The DNA of the CDR3 is TGCAGCGTTGAAGATCTTCAAGGGCTAGCGGGAGGGCCTGGGGAGACCCAGTACTTC.

The gene calls are TRBV29-1 and TRBJ2-1, with TRBD2 identical over 9 bases. Unmatched junction bases numbered 3, after V lost 2 bases and J lost 4 bases. This CDR3 region has 14 residues. Per the germline V gene, CDR1 is SQVTM and CDR2 is ANQGSEA. This CDR3 reads CSVELAGGYNEQFF. CDR3 sequence (DNA): TGCAGCGTTGAACTGGCGGGAGGGTACAATGAGCAGTTCTTC.

The chain joins TRBV7-8 to TRBJ1-1; 7 bases match TRBD1. The CDR3 consists of 13 residues. V lost 5 bases to trimming and J lost 7 bases; unmatched junction nucleotides: 7. The germline V gene has CDR1 SGHVS and CDR2 FQNEAQ. In nucleotides, the CDR3 is TGTGCCAGCAGCGCACAGGGGTATCTTGAAGCTTTCTTT. Translation: CASSAQGYLEAFF. The entire variable domain, with the rest obtained from reference TRBV7-8 and TRBJ1-1, is as follows: GAGVSQSPRYKVAKRGQDVALRCDPISGHVSLFWYQQALGQGPEFLTYFQNEAQLDKSGLPSDRFFAERPEGSVSTLKIQRTQQEDSAVYLCASSAQGYLEAFFGQGTRLTVV.

V is TRBV4-3 and J is TRBJ2-7, with TRBD1 as a possible D gene (6 bases). Looked up from germline, CDR1 is LGHNA and CDR2 is YSLEER. With 4 bases removed from V and 3 bases from J, the gap between germline ends came to 13 bases. This CDR3 is 14 amino acids long. In DNA, the CDR3 is TGCGCCAGCAGCCCAGGACAGTCGGTCTACGAGCAGTACTTC. Encoded protein: CASSPGQSVYEQYF.

This chain connects TRBV13 to TRBJ2-7; 9 nucleotides align to TRBD1. Looked up from germline, CDR1 is PRHDT and CDR2 is FYEKMQ (reference sequence). The CDR3 extends over 15 amino acids. V gave up 2 bases and J gave up 5 bases; unmatched junction bases: 7. The CDR3 spells CASSLPRGQGDEQYF. The CDR3 nucleotides read TGTGCCAGCAGCTTACCCCGGGGACAGGGAGACGAGCAGTACTTC.

This chain connects TRBV30 to TRBJ1-3, with 10 positions matching TRBD1. Germline CDR1 GTSNPN, CDR2 SVGIG (reference sequence). The V segment lost 5 bases and the J segment 6 bases; nucleotides outside the gene matches: 4. This CDR3 is 13 amino acids long. The CDR3 DNA reads as TGTGCCTGGGGACAGGGGGATGTAAACACCATATATTTT. Encoded protein: CAWGQGDVNTIYF. Using reference TRBV30 and TRBJ1-3 for the parts outside the CDR3, the full variable domain is SQTIHQWPATLVQPVGSPLSLECTVEGTSNPNLYWYRQAAGRGLQLLFYSVGIGQISSEVPQNLSASRPQDRQFILSSKKLLLSDSGFYLCAWGQGDVNTIYFGEGSWLTVV.

This chain uses TRBV30 with TRBJ1-2, with D tentatively TRBD1 (5 bases). Germline CDR1 GTSNPN, CDR2 SVGIG (reference sequence). V lost 6 bases, J lost 4 bases, and 12 bases lay in between. The CDR3 is made up of 12 amino acids. This CDR3 is CACASGGYGYTF. The CDR3 DNA sequence: TGTGCCTGCGCCAGCGGGGGCTATGGCTACACCTTC.

This chain joins TRBV5-1 and TRBJ2-7, with 8 nucleotides matching TRBD2. The germline V gene has CDR1 SGHRS and CDR2 YFSETQ. With V trimmed by 2 bases and J by 1 base, 5 bases remained unmatched. The CDR3 covers 15 residues. The CDR3 coding sequence is TGCGCCAGCAGCTTTATGGCGGGAGGTTCCTACGAGCAGTACTTC. The encoded protein is CASSFMAGGSYEQYF. Full variable domain (outside the CDR3, taken from reference TRBV5-1 and TRBJ2-7): KAGVTQTPRYLIKTRGQQVTLSCSPISGHRSVSWYQQTPGQGLQFLFEYFSETQRNKGNFPGRFSGRQFSNSRSEMNVSTLELGDSALYLCASSFMAGGSYEQYFGPGTRLTVT.

The V gene is TRBV5-6, the J gene TRBJ1-1; D is perhaps TRBD1 (6 bases). Trimming shortened V by 4 bases and J by 2 bases, and 9 bases separated the two germline ends. Germline V gives CDR1 SGHDT, CDR2 YYEEEE. This CDR3 region has 13 residues. Here the CDR3 reads CASSADRNTEAFF. The CDR3 region has the DNA TGTGCCAGCAGCGCGGACAGAAACACTGAAGCTTTCTTT.

The chain joins TRBV19 to TRBJ1-5, with 11 bases lining up with TRBD1. The CDR3 spans 16 residues. V gave up 3 bases and J gave up 4 bases; unmatched junction bases: 5. Germline loops: CDR1 LNHDA, CDR2 SQIVND (reference sequence). Written as DNA, the CDR3 is TGTGCCAGTAGTATGTGGACAGGGGGCGCGAATCAGCCCCAGCATTTT. Protein: CASSMWTGGANQPQHF.

In DNA, the CDR3 is TGCAGCGTCGATGACAAGAGCTATGGCTACACCTTC. It is translated as CSVDDKSYGYTF. V gene TRBV29-1 combines with J gene TRBJ1-2, with D unclear. Trimming left V 6 bases short and J 4 bases short, with 12 bases between. Germline CDR1 reads SQVTM; CDR2 reads ANQGSEA. This CDR3 has 12 residues.

This chain connects TRBV11-2 to TRBJ1-1; D possibly corresponds to TRBD1 (5 bases). From germline, CDR1 is SGHAT and CDR2 FQNNGV. V lost 3 bases, J lost 11 bases, and 13 bases lay in between. The CDR3 runs to 12 residues. The DNA of the CDR3 is TGTGCCAGCAGCTTTGGCGGGACTAGGGCTTTCTTT. As protein: CASSFGGTRAFF.